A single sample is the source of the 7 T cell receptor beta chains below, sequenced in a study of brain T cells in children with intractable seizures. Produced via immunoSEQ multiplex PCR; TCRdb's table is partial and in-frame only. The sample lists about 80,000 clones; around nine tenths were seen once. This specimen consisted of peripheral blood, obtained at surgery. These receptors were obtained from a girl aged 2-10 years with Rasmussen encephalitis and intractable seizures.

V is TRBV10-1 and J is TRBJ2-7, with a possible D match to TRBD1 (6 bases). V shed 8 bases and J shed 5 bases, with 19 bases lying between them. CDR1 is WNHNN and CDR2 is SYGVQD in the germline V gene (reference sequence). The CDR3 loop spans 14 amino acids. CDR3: CASGRGPDSHEQYF. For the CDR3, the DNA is TGCGCCAGCGGAAGAGGCCCGGACAGCCACGAGCAGTACTTC.

This CDR3 reads CSASTRGGTDTQYF. Here the CDR3 DNA reads TGCAGTGCTAGTACTAGGGGCGGGACAGATACGCAGTATTTT. This chain joins TRBV20-1 and TRBJ2-3; D is perhaps TRBD1 or TRBD2 (5 bases each). Trimming removed 3 bases from V and 3 bases from J, with 13 bases in between. In germline, CDR1 is DFQATT, CDR2 SNEGSKA (reference sequence). CDR3 length: 14 amino acids.

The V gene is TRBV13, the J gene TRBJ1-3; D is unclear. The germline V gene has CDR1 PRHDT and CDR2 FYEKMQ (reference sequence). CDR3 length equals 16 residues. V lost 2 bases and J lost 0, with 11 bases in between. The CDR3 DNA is TGTGCCAGCAGCTTACAGTCCCGGAGCTCTGGAAACACCATATATTTT. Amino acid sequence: CASSLQSRSSGNTIYF. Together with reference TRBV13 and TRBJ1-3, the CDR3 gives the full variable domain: AAGVIQSPRHLIKEKRETATLKCYPIPRHDTVYWYQQGPGQDPQFLISFYEKMQSDKGSIPDRFSAQQFSDYHSELNMSSLELGDSALYFCASSLQSRSSGNTIYFGEGSWLTVV.

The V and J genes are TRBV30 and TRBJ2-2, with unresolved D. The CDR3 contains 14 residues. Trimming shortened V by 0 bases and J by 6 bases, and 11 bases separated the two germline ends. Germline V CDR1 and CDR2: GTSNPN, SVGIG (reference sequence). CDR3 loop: CAWSVLIGAGELFF. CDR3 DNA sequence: TGTGCCTGGAGTGTACTTATTGGGGCCGGGGAGCTGTTTTTT.

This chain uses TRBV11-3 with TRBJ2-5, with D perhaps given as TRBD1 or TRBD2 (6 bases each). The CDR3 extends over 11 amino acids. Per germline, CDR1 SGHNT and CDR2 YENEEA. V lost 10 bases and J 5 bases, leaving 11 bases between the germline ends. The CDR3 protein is CATGGYETQYF. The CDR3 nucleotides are TGTGCCACCGGGGGCTACGAGACCCAGTACTTC.

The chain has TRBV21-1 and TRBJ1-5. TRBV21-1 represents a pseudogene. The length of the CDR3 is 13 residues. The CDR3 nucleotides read TGTGCCAGCATGGGGGGGCTTCATCAGCCCCAGCATTTT. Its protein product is CASMGGLHQPQHF.

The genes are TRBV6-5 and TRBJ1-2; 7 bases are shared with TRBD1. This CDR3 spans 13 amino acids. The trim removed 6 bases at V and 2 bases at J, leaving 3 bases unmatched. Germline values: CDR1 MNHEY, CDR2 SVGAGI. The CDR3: CASSTQGNYGYTF. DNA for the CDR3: TGTGCCAGCAGCACACAGGGGAACTATGGCTACACCTTC.